This T cell receptor beta chain was found in a study of radiation and T cells in renal cell carcinoma. Germline V gene data show CDR1 as MDHEN and CDR2 as SYDVKM. This CDR3 has 16 amino acids. As for this clone: The antigen is undetermined.

General study findings and limits: No pretreatment tumor biopsies were available for baseline clonotypes.

The time point here: blood 4 weeks post-SBRT, at nephrectomy. Treatment indicated: 15 Gy SBRT to primary tumor, nephrectomy 4 weeks later. Nephrectomy followed 15 Gy stereotactic body radiation by 4 weeks. Blood was sampled at baseline, 2 weeks and 4 weeks after SBRT. Clear cell pathology was present in this patient's renal cell carcinoma. Generated by immunoSEQ multiplex PCR, the TCRdb table keeps only in-frame clones and is missing some. The sample has around 99,000 clones, 84% seen once. The source of this sequence is a man aged 60 to 75 with renal cell carcinoma. This chain joins TRBV28 and TRBJ2-5; TRBD2 matches at 10 bases. The DNA matches TRBJ2-7 better at its end, which makes the J call doubtful. The starting material was blood, obtained from a patient whose treatment included radiotherapy and nephrectomy. The CDR3, as DNA: TGTGCCAGCAGTTTTTCTTTAGCGGGAGGAACCTACGAGCAGTACTTC. It is translated as CASSFSLAGGTYEQYF.